Below, one T cell receptor (beta chain) is given with its context. This clone's antigen is unknown. Germline is not matched at one junction end, which may reflect a read error. This record comes from a study of T cell repertoires in aging, cancer and after chemotherapy (dated by TCRdb to the late 2010s). Some background on the complete study: Six donor age groups were covered, ranging from 30 or younger up to 70 or older, and each group contained at least three individuals. In the solid tumor group, the paired samples taken before and after chemotherapy came from brain tumor (glioblastoma) patients given temozolomide-based therapy. The full dataset contained roughly 9 million TCR reads. To examine immunoaging and T cell reconstitution after chemotherapy, the study profiled TCR beta repertoires in peripheral blood from healthy donors and cancer patients. Alongside some 96 healthy donors serving as a reference group, the cohort included approximately 210 cancer patients, of whom 94 had hematological cancers and about 130 had solid cancers. Broad study findings and their caveats: According to the authors, the repertoire data do not permit conclusions about immunological memory after chemotherapy. Declining TCR diversity with age in healthy donors was mainly explained by loss of richness; in cancer patients, loss of evenness also contributed. In both cancer cohorts, the median generation probability rose over the chemotherapy interval, which suggests that the repertoire was reconstituted through rebound thymic output. Compared with age-matched healthy donors, untreated patients with hematological or solid cancers had significantly lower TCR diversity and higher clonality in blood.

TCR beta rearrangements were amplified from genomic DNA extracted from peripheral blood rather than from sorted cells or RNA. The germline V gene gives CDR1 as MNHEY and CDR2 as SVGAGI. The CDR3 covers 14 residues, taking in both the cysteine and the phenylalanine. Only the CDR3 DNA stays, 42 bases, in frame from base 1. Rearranged TRB sequences spanning V, D and J segments were amplified in a multiplex touch-down PCR with a mixed TRB-A/B primer pool. Illumina adapters and sample indices were attached to the amplicons in two consecutive PCR reactions using Phusion HS II polymerase. The amplicons were purified from gel with the NucleoSpin Gel and PCR Clean-up kit and then assessed with Qubit and an Agilent 2100 Bioanalyzer. Libraries were sequenced on an Illumina MiSeq using 600-cycle, single-indexed, paired-end runs. Processing in the source paper ran as follows. Processing of the TRB sequences was carried out with MiXCR versions 2.12 and 3.0.5. Each unique CDR3 nucleotide sequence was counted as one clone, and only productive sequences with at least two reads were retained. The repertoire metrics were Shannon diversity, evenness, clonality (defined as one minus evenness), and alpha-parameterized diversity profiles covering alpha 0 to 5. The IGoR algorithm was used to calculate generation probabilities for clones in the paired samples taken before and after chemotherapy. TCRdb took the public reads, trimmed them with fastp at Q25, ran MiXCR for clone calling and kept in-frame beta chains. Entries are consolidated by CDR3 protein sequence, retaining the most common genes and DNA. None of the V and J calls come from the authors' own analysis; TCRdb made them. In this sample the table shows about 1,900 distinct CDR3 sequences, 15% to 20% of which occur a single time. About 29% of the sample comes from the top ten.

This sequence originates from a human donor with a solid tumor. Material: blood. The chain is assembled from TRBV6-5 and TRBJ2-7; TRBD2 lines up with 7 middle nucleotides. This receptor carries the CDR3 CASSRASGSYEQYF. The DNA sequence is as follows: TGTGCTAGCAGTCGGGCTAGCGGCTCCTACGAGCAGTACTTC.